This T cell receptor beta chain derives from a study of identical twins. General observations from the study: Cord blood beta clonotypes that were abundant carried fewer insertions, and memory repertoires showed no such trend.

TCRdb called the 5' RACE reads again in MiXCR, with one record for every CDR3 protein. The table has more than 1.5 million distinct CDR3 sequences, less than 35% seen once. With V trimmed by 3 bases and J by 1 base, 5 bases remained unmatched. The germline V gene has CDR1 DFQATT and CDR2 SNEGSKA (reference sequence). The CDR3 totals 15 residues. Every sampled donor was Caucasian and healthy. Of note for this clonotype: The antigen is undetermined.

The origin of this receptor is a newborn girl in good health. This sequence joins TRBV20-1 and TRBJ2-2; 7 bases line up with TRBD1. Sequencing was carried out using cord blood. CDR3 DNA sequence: TGCAGTGCTAGGAAGGGGACAGTGAACACCGGGGAGCTGTTTTTT. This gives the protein CSARKGTVNTGELFF.